What follows are 2 T cell receptor beta chains derived from one specimen sequenced in a study of blood T cell repertoires in COVID-19. Sequencing used immunoSEQ multiplex PCR; TCRdb keeps in-frame clones, though not all of them. Among around 300,000 clones listed, 88% were seen once. Input material: PBMCs or T cells enriched from blood (not recorded which). Receptor source: a woman aged 60-70 years in a cohort exposed to, infected with or recovered from COVID-19 (not recorded which).

CDR3 residues: CASSSATGEKLFF. The CDR3 DNA reads as TGCGCCAGCAGCTCGGCAACCGGGGAAAAACTGTTTTTT. The chain employs TRBV5-1 and TRBJ1-4, with unresolved D. The germline gives CDR1 SGHRS, CDR2 YFSETQ. The CDR3 has 13 amino acids. V shed 3 bases and J shed 8 bases, with 11 bases lying between them.

This rearrangement joins TRBV4-2 to TRBJ2-3, with 11 bases identical to TRBD2. The length of the CDR3 is 17 residues. V lost 4 bases and J lost 5; bases outside the gene matches: 11. The germline CDR1 and CDR2 sequences are LGHNA and YNFKEQ. The CDR3 loop is CASSLAATSGNIDTQYF. CDR3 coding DNA: TGTGCCAGCAGCCTTGCTGCGACTAGCGGGAATATAGATACGCAGTATTTT.